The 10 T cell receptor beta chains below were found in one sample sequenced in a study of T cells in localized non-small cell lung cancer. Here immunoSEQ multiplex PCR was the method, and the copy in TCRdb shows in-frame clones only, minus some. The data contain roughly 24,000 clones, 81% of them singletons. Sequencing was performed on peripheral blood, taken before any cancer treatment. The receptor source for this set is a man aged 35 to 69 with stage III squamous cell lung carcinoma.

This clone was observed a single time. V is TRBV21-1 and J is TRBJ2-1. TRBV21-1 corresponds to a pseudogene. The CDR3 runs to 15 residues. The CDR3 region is CASRGRPGGNNEQFF. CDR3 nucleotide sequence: TGTGCCAGCCGGGGGCGGCCAGGAGGGAACAATGAGCAGTTCTTC.

The CDR3 spells CATSMEGNRVRQPQHF. The CDR3 DNA is TGTGCCACCAGCATGGAGGGAAACAGGGTTCGTCAGCCCCAGCATTTT. The chain couples TRBV15 to TRBJ1-5, with TRBD1 as a possible D gene (6 bases). The germline V and J ends were trimmed by 4 bases and 6 bases, with 19 bases remaining between them. Germline CDR1 and CDR2: LNHNV and YYDKDF (reference sequence). This CDR3 region has 16 residues.

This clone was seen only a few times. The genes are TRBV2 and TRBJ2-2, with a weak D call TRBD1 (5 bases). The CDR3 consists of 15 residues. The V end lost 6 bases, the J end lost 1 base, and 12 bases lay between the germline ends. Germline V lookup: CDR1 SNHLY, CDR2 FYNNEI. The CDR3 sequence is CASRDTLGNTGELFF. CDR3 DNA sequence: TGTGCCAGCAGGGACACCCTCGGGAACACCGGGGAGCTGTTTTTT.

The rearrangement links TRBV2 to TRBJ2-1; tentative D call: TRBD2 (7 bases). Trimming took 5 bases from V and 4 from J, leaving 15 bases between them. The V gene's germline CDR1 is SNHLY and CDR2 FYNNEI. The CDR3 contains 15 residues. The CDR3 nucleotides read TGTGCCAGCAGTTTGGTGGGAGGGGGATACAATGAGCAGTTCTTC. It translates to CASSLVGGGYNEQFF.

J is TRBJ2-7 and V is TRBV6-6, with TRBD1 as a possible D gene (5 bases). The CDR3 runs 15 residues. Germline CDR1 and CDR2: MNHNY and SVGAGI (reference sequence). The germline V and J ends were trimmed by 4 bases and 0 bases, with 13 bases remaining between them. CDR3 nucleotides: TGTGCCAGCAGTTCTCCAGGGCAGAGCTCCTACGAGCAGTACGTC. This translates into CASSSPGQSSYEQYV.

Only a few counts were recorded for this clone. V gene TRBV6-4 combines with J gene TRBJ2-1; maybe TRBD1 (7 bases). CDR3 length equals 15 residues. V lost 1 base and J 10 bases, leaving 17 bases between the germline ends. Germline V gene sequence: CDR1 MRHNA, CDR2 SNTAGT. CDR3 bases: TGTGCCAGCAGTGACTTCTCGTTAGGAGGGGGCGAGCAGTTCTTC. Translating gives CASSDFSLGGGEQFF.

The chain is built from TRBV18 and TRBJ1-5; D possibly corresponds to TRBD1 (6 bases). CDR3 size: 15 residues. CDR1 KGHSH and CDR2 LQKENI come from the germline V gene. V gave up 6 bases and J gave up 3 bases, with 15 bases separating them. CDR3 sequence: CASSLTGNPNQPQHF. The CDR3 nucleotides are TGTGCCAGCTCCCTCACAGGGAACCCCAATCAGCCCCAGCATTTT.

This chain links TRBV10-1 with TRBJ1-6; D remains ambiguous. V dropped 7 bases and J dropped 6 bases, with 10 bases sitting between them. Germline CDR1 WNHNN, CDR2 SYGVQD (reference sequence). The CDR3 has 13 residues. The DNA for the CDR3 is TGCGCCAGCAAGAGGAACTCTAATTCACCCCTCCACTTT. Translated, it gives CASKRNSNSPLHF.

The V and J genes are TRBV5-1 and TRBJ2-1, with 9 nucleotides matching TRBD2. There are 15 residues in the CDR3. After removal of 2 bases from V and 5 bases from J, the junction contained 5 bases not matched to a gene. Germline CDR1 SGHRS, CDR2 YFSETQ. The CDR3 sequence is CASSFLAGVNNEQFF. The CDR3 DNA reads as TGCGCCAGCAGCTTCTTAGCGGGAGTTAACAATGAGCAGTTCTTC.

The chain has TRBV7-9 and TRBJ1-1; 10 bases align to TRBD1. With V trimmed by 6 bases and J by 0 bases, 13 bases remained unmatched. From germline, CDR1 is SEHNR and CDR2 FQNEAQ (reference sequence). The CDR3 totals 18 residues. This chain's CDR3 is CASSSPRRTGGMNTEAFF. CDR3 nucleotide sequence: TGTGCCAGCAGTTCCCCCCGCAGGACAGGGGGAATGAACACTGAAGCTTTCTTT.